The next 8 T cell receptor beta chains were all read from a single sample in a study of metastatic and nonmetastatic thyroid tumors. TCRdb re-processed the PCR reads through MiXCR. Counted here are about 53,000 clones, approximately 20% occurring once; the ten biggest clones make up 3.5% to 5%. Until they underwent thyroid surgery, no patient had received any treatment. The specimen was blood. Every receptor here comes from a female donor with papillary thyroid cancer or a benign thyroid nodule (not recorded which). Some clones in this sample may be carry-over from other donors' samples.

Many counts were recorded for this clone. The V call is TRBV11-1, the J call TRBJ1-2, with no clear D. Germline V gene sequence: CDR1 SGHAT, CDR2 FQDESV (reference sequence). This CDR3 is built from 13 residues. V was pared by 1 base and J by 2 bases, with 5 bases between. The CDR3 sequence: CASSLVRNYGYTF. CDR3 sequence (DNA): TGTGCCAGCAGCTTAGTTAGAAACTATGGCTACACCTTC.

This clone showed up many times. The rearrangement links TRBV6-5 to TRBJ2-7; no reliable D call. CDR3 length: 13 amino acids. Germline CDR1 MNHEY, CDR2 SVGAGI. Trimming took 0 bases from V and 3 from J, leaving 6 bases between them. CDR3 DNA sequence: TGTGCCAGCAGTTACTCTGTGAACTACGAGCAGTACTTC. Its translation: CASSYSVNYEQYF.

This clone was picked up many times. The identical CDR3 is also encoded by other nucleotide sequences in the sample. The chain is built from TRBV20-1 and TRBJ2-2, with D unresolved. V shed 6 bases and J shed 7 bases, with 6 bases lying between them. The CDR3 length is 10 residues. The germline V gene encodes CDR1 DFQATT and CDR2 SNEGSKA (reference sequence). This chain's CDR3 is CSAWSGELFF. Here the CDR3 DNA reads TGCAGTGCGTGGAGCGGGGAGCTGTTTTTT.

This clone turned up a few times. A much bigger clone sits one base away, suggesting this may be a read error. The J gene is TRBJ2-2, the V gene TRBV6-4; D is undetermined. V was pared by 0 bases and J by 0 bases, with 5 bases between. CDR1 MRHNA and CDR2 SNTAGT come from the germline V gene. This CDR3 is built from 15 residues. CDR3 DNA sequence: TGTGCCAGCAGTGACTCTCCGTCGAACACCGGGGAGCTGTTTTTT. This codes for CASSDSPSNTGELFF.

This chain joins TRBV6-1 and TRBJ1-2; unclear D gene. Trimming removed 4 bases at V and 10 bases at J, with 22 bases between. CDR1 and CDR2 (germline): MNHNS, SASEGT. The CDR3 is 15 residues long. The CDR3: CASSVRYSPASVYTF. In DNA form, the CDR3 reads TGTGCCAGCAGTGTGAGGTATAGCCCCGCTAGTGTCTACACCTTC.

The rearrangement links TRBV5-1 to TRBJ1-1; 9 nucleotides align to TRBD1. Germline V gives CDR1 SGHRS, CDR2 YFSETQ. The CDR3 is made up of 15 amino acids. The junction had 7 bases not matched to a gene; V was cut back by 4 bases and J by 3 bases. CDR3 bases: TGCGCCAGCAGCGCGACAGGGGGGCAGGACACTGAAGCTTTCTTT. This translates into CASSATGGQDTEAFF.

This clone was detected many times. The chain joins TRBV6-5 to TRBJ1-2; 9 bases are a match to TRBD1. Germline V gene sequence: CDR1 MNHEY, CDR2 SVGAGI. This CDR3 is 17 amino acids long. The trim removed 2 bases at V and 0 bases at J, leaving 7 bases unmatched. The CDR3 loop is CASSYMTGGSANYGYTF. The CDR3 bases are TGTGCCAGCAGTTACATGACAGGGGGGTCAGCTAACTATGGCTACACCTTC.

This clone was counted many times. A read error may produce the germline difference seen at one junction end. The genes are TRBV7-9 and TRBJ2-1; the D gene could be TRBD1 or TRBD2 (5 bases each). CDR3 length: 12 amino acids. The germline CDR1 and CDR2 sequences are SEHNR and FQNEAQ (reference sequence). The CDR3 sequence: CASSLVRDPPIF. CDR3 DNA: TGTGCCAGCAGCTTAGTACGGGACCCCCCGATCTTC.